These T cell receptor beta chains were read from a single sample in a study of blood T cell repertoires in COVID-19. Assay: immunoSEQ multiplex PCR; the TCRdb copy retains only in-frame clones and omits some. The sample gives 350,000 to 400,000 clones, approximately 90% of which show up once; over 0.7% is in the top ten. The material sequenced was PBMCs or T cells enriched from blood (not recorded which). All receptors derive from a woman aged 40-49 years who had been exposed to COVID-19. Each CDR3 is given with its conserved first and last residue. D genes are given only for firm matches. Size is stated for part of the rows, as once, few or many counts, or as a class when the clone is expanded.

j_call v_call clone_size cdr3_length d_call cdr3_aa cdr3_nt
TRBJ2-3 TRBV19 . 13 . CASTHSSTDTQYF TGTGCCAGTACCCATTCCAGCACAGATACGCAGTATTTT
TRBJ2-7 TRBV7-9 . 11 . CASTGGTEQYF TGTGCCAGCACCGGCGGTACCGAGCAGTACTTC
TRBJ1-3 TRBV3-1/TRBV3-2 . 15 . CASSQGQVSGNTIYF TGTGCCAGCAGCCAAGGCCAGGTCTCTGGAAACACCATATATTTT
TRBJ1-6 TRBV7-8 . 14 TRBD1 CASSLEGANSPLHF TGTGCCAGCAGCTTAGAGGGGGCAAATTCACCCCTCCACTTT
TRBJ1-6 TRBV7-2 few 13 . CASSLTGQSPLHF TGTGCCAGCAGCTTAACAGGGCAGTCACCCCTCCACTTT
TRBJ1-1 TRBV10-3 . 15 . CAISEKQEMNTEAFF TGTGCCATCAGTGAAAAGCAGGAAATGAACACTGAAGCTTTCTTT
TRBJ1-3 TRBV7-9 . 16 . CASSLGKTTSGNTIYF TGTGCCAGCAGCTTAGGCAAAACTACCTCTGGAAACACCATATATTTT
TRBJ2-7 TRBV2 once 11 . CASSKDRWQYF TGTGCCAGCAGTAAAGACAGGTGGCAGTACTTC
TRBJ2-7 TRBV28 once 12 . CASSYLYYEQYF TGTGCCAGCAGTTACCTCTACTACGAGCAGTACTTC
TRBJ2-1 TRBV19 once 15 . CASSLNSVPYNEQFF TGTGCCAGTAGCCTGAATAGCGTCCCCTACAATGAGCAGTTCTTC
TRBJ2-1 TRBV5-5 . 15 . CASSLAIARNNEQFF TGTGCCAGCAGCTTGGCAATTGCTAGAAACAATGAGCAGTTCTTC
TRBJ1-2 TRBV29-1 . 13 . CSVSETVNYGYTF TGCAGCGTTTCGGAGACGGTAAACTATGGCTACACCTTC